This TCR beta chain was captured in a study of T cell changes during pregnancy in multiple sclerosis (dated by TCRdb to the late 2010s). As for the study more broadly: Changes in the T cell repertoire over the course of pregnancy were examined in this study in women with multiple sclerosis.

V loses 5 bases, J loses 0 bases, and the germline ends lie 11 bases apart. Sequences MNHEY (CDR1) and SVGAGI (CDR2) are obtained from the germline V gene. Spanning cysteine to phenylalanine, the CDR3 consists of 14 amino acids. The only DNA kept is the CDR3, 42 bases in frame from the first base. The method behind the library was the immunoSEQ multiplex PCR assay. In its TCRdb copy, this immuneACCESS table keeps in-frame sequences only and misses some clones. Where compared with another copy, unresolved V genes explain less than half of these, and the others have no known cause. The sample table contains around 50,000 clones; only one count was recorded for 90% to 95% of them. The ten largest clones add up to approximately 0.49% of the sample. On this clone itself: Which antigen it targets is not known. Base qualities are not provided; no much larger clone lies one nucleotide away.

The sample here was CD4+ T cells from peripheral blood mononuclear cells, taken in the first trimester of pregnancy. This sequence was found in a female donor with multiple sclerosis, enrolled in a pregnancy study. Recombination linked TRBV6-5 to TRBJ2-7, and TRBD1 may be the D gene, going by 5 matching bases. The nucleotide sequence is TGTGCCAGCAGTCAGACAGTGACCTCCTACGAGCAGTACTTC. Its translation is CASSQTVTSYEQYF.